What follows describes a single T cell receptor (beta chain). The source of the sample is a study of blood T cell repertoires in COVID-19. Study-level background: Specimens from acute and convalescent COVID-19 originated in the United States, Italy and Spain. T cells, B-cell-depleted T cells, or PBMCs provided the cDNA or gDNA that served as material.

Study processing details: Reference gene primer amplification yielded estimated nucleated cell counts. Assay used: immunoSEQ multiplex PCR; TCRdb lists only in-frame clones, some missing. From that table come the V and J calls and clone size; the DNA was used to work out D and trimming. The data contain 70,000 to 85,000 clones, approximately 82% of them singletons. J was trimmed by 3 bases and V by 3 bases; bases with no gene match: 0. This CDR3 is built from 15 residues. Germline V gene sequence: CDR1 SGHTA, CDR2 FQGNSA. The sample consisted of peripheral blood. J is TRBJ1-6 and V is TRBV7-2; 9 bases match TRBD1. The receptor was derived from a man aged 55-75 years with acute or convalescent COVID-19. CDR3 coding DNA: TGTGCCAGCAGCTTGACAGGGGGCTATAATTCACCCCTCCACTTT. Encoded protein: CASSLTGGYNSPLHF.